This T cell receptor (beta chain) was found in a study of spatial heterogeneity in lung cancer. General observations from the study: For expanded intratumoral alpha and beta TCRs, counts tracked tumor mutation counts. The counts of expanded TCRs, ubiquitous and regional, tracked ubiquitous and regional nonsynonymous mutations, respectively.

Germline loops: CDR1 SGHDN, CDR2 FVKESK. CDR3 length: 16 amino acids. The J segment lost 15 bases and the V segment lost 6 bases, leaving 20 bases of the junction unmatched. Single TCR cDNA molecules each had their own unique molecular identifier. TCRdb reprocessed the 5' RACE reads via MiXCR and lists one record per CDR3 protein. The sample lists 18,000 or so distinct CDR3 sequences, approximately 6.5% seen once, with less than 25% in the top ten. Specified time point: sample taken at primary tumor resection. Whole RNA obtained from tumor, nontumor lung or frozen PBMC underwent sequencing without sorting. This clonotype was seen more than once but under ten times. Its antigen remains unidentified.

V usage is TRBV14 and J usage is TRBJ1-6; 7 positions agree with TRBD1. The TCR comes from a female donor with early-stage non-small cell lung cancer. This material consisted of lung tumor tissue, taken at surgery. Written as DNA, the CDR3 is TGTGCCAGCAGTCAGCCCCTCGGGACAGAGATTCCACTCCTCCACTTT. Encoded protein: CASSQPLGTEIPLLHF.